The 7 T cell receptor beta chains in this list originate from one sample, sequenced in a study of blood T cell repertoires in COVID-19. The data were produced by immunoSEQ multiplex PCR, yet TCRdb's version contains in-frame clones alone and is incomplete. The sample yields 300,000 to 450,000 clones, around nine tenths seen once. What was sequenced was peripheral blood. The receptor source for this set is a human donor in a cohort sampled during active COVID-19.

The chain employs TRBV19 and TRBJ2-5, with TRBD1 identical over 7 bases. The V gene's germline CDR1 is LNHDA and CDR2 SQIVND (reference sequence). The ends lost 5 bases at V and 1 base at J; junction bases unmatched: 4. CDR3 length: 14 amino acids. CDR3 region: CASSWGTAQETQYF. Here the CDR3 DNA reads TGTGCCAGTAGTTGGGGGACAGCCCAAGAGACCCAGTACTTC. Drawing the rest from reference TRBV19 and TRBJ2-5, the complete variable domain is DGGITQSPKYLFRKEGQNVTLSCEQNLNHDAMYWYRQDPGQGLRLIYYSQIVNDFQKGDIAEGYSVSREKKESFPLTVTSAQKNPTAFYLCASSWGTAQETQYFGPGTRLLVL.

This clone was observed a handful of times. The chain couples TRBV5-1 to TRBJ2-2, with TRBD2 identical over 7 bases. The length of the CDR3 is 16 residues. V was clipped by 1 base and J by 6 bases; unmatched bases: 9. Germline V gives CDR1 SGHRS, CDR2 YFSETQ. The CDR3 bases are TGCGCCAGCAGCTTGCGCGGCGGGGGTGTCGCCGGGGAGCTGTTTTTT. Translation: CASSLRGGGVAGELFF.

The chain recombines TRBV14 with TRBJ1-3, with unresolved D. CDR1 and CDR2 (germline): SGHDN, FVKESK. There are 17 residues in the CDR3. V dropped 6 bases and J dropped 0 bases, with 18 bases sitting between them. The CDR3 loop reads CASSLGVISRSGNTIYF. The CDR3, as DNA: TGTGCCAGCAGTCTCGGGGTCATTTCGCGCTCTGGAAACACCATATATTTT.

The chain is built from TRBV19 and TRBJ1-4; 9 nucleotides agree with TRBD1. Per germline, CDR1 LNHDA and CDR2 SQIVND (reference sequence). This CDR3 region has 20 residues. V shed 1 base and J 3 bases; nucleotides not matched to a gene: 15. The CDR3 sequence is CASSIGRDREFEWANEKLFF. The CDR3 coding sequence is TGTGCCAGTAGTATAGGAAGGGACAGGGAATTCGAGTGGGCTAATGAAAAACTGTTTTTT.

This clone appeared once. This CDR3 is CASSEGDRGFQETQYF. Written as DNA, the CDR3 is TGTGCCAGCAGTGAGGGAGACAGGGGTTTTCAAGAGACCCAGTACTTC. The rearrangement links TRBV6-1 to TRBJ2-5; 8 bases match TRBD1. Germline V gives CDR1 MNHNS, CDR2 SASEGT. This CDR3 comprises 16 residues. The trim removed 3 bases at V and 2 bases at J, leaving 8 bases unmatched.

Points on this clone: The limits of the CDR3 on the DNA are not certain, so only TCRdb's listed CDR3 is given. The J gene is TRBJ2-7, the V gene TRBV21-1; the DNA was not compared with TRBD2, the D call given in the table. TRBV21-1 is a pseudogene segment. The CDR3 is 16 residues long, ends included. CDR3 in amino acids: CASSTYVAVGSYEQYF.

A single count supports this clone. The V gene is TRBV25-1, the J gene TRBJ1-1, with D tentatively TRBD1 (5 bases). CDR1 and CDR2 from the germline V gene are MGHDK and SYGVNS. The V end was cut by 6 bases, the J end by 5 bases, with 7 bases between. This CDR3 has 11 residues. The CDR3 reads CASRGHTEAFF. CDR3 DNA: TGTGCCAGCAGGGGGCATACTGAAGCTTTCTTT.